This is a list of T cell receptor beta chains from one sample in a study of T cell repertoires in cytomegalovirus infection. Antigen specificity for these receptors is unknown. TCRdb recomputed calls from the reads with MiXCR, one row per CDR3 protein. The data show 900,000 to 950,000 distinct CDR3 sequences, approximately 33% seen once. This sample comprised cultured CD8+ T cells from PBMCs, obtained from culture after CMV antigen stimulation. The receptors here all came from a human donor in good health (CMV status not recorded). Some clones in this sample may be carry-over from other donors' samples. Each CDR3 is given with its conserved first and last residue. Fields, in order: clone size, V gene, J gene, D gene, CDR3 DNA, CDR3 protein. D genes are given only for firm matches. Some rows have no size entry. The others give once, few or many, or a class for an expanded clone.

>few|TRBV11-2|TRBJ1-2|.
TGTGCCAGCAGCCCCACAGGGCAAGGCTACACCTTC
CASSPTGQGYTF
>.|TRBV7-6|TRBJ2-1|.
TGTGCCAGCAGCTCCAGGGGGGCCTGGGATGAGCAGTTCTTC
CASSSRGAWDEQFF
>few|TRBV13|TRBJ2-3|.
TGTGCCAGCAGCTTCCAGGGGCTCTACACAGATACGCAGTATTTT
CASSFQGLYTDTQYF
>few|TRBV28|TRBJ1-2|.
TGTGCCAGCAGGCCATCCACAGGGACACCTAACTATGGCTACACCTTC
CASRPSTGTPNYGYTF
>many|TRBV6-6|TRBJ2-5|TRBD2
TGTGCCAGCAGCACGGGGGGGGGCATCTGGCCCCAGTACTTC
CASSTGGGIWPQYF
>once|TRBV5-1|TRBJ2-5|TRBD2
TGCGCCAGCAGCTCTTCAGGGAGGGCTCGGAACCAAGAGACCCAGTACTTC
CASSSSGRARNQETQYF
>.|TRBV7-9|TRBJ1-1|.
TGTGCCAGCAGCCCCGTGATGGGGGTCGGGGACACTGAAGCTTTCTTT
CASSPVMGVGDTEAFF
>.|TRBV5-4|TRBJ1-6|.
TGTGCCAGCAGCTCTGAGACAGGTGCCGTCCTTAATTCACCCCTCCACTTT
CASSSETGAVLNSPLHF
>few|TRBV4-1|TRBJ2-6|.
TGCGCCAGCAGCCAAGGGCTCGGGGCCAACGTCCTGACTTTC
CASSQGLGANVLTF
>many|TRBV10-3|TRBJ1-3|.
TGTGCCATCATGAACTCTGGAAACACCATATATTTT
CAIMNSGNTIYF